One sample yielded the 24 T cell receptor beta chains listed below, sequenced in a study of CD8 T cells in ankylosing spondylitis. TCRdb ran MiXCR on the 5' RACE reads and lists one entry per CDR3 protein. The table includes more than 110,000 distinct CDR3 sequences, roughly 8.4% detected once. Input material: synovial fluid, either unsorted or a sorted T cell fraction (not recorded which). The source is a male donor with ankylosing spondylitis.

This clonotype has just a few counts. The chain is built from TRBV13 and TRBJ2-4, with D tentatively TRBD1 (5 bases). Germline CDR1 PRHDT, CDR2 FYEKMQ (reference sequence). The germline V and J ends were trimmed by 1 base and 0 bases, with 10 bases remaining between them. This CDR3 has 16 amino acids. The CDR3 DNA sequence: TGTGCCAGCAGCTTAGACTCAGGGATAGCCAAAAACATTCAGTACTTC. This codes for CASSLDSGIAKNIQYF.

The chain is built from TRBV20-1 and TRBJ2-7; 9 positions agree with TRBD2. The CDR3 loop spans 13 amino acids. Germline V lookup: CDR1 DFQATT, CDR2 SNEGSKA (reference sequence). With V trimmed by 6 bases and J by 1 base, 4 bases remained unmatched. CDR3 residues: CSAYSGSSYEQYF. CDR3 sequence (DNA): TGCAGTGCCTATAGCGGGAGTTCCTACGAGCAGTACTTC.

This clonotype was seen at least ten times. V usage is TRBV29-1 and J usage is TRBJ2-5; TRBD2 agrees at 11 bases. Trimming at V came to 7 bases and at J to 3 bases, leaving 7 bases not matched to a gene. Germline CDR1 is SQVTM and CDR2 is ANQGSEA. The CDR3 runs 14 residues. CDR3 sequence: CSALLAGVEETQYF. DNA of the CDR3: TGCAGCGCTCTACTAGCGGGAGTGGAAGAGACCCAGTACTTC.

The sample holds many counts of this clonotype. The chain links TRBV5-1 to TRBJ1-1, with D unresolved. V lost 3 bases and J lost 0, with 9 bases in between. Per the germline V gene, CDR1 is SGHRS and CDR2 is YFSETQ. This CDR3 spans 14 amino acids. The CDR3 DNA follows: TGCGCCAGCAGCTCGGATGGGGTGAACACTGAAGCTTTCTTT. Residues: CASSSDGVNTEAFF.

This clonotype was counted many times. V and J are TRBV19 and TRBJ2-2; D is unclear. V was pared by 3 bases and J by 1 base, with 6 bases between. The CDR3 is 14 amino acids. CDR1 is LNHDA, CDR2 SQIVND, per germline (reference sequence). The CDR3 spells CASSIILNTGELFF. CDR3 DNA: TGTGCCAGTAGTATCATCTTGAACACCGGGGAGCTGTTTTTT.

The V call is TRBV10-2, the J call TRBJ1-1, with D perhaps TRBD1 (6 bases). Germline V gene data show CDR1 as WSHSY and CDR2 as SAAADI. V lost 6 bases, J lost 7 bases, and 15 bases lay in between. The CDR3 is 13 amino acids. CDR3 bases: TGCGCCAGCAGAGAACAGGGTGAGGGTGAAGCTTTCTTT. This codes for CASREQGEGEAFF.

This clonotype has ten or more counts. This chain links TRBV20-1 with TRBJ2-3; TRBD2 agrees at 10 bases. Germline CDR1 is DFQATT and CDR2 is SNEGSKA (reference sequence). Trimming cost V 0 bases and J 5 bases; bases outside gene matches: 5. The CDR3 covers 15 residues. The CDR3 region has the DNA TGCAGTGCTAGAGACCCCAGCGGGGGGGAAGATACGCAGTATTTT. The encoded protein is CSARDPSGGEDTQYF.

Ten or more counts support this clonotype. V gene TRBV5-1 combines with J gene TRBJ1-4; 7 nucleotides agree with TRBD1. Germline CDR1 SGHRS, CDR2 YFSETQ. The junction had 8 bases not matched to a gene; V was cut back by 0 bases and J by 3 bases. CDR3 length: 17 residues. CDR3 amino acids: CASSLEGAQFANEKLFF. In DNA, the CDR3 is TGCGCCAGCAGCTTGGAGGGGGCGCAGTTCGCTAATGAAAAACTGTTTTTT.

This clonotype has a count of ten or more. The chain is built from TRBV12-3 or TRBV12-4 and TRBJ2-1; a weak D match, TRBD2 (6 bases). V gave up 2 bases and J gave up 5 bases, with 10 bases separating them. CDR3 length: 14 residues. The CDR3: CASSLSSGHNEQFF. The CDR3 DNA reads as TGTGCCAGCAGTTTATCAAGCGGGCACAATGAGCAGTTCTTC.

This clonotype was seen many times. V and J are TRBV5-1 and TRBJ2-7; TRBD1 aligns across 8 bases. CDR3 length equals 16 residues. V dropped 4 bases and J dropped 4; count of bases not matched to a gene: 13. Germline CDR1 reads SGHRS; CDR2 reads YFSETQ. Written as DNA, the CDR3 is TGCGCCAGCAGCCCCGAGGCAGGACAGGGCTATTACGAGCAGTACTTC. It yields the protein CASSPEAGQGYYEQYF. Based on the CDR3 plus reference TRBV5-1 and TRBJ2-7, the full variable domain is KAGVTQTPRYLIKTRGQQVTLSCSPISGHRSVSWYQQTPGQGLQFLFEYFSETQRNKGNFPGRFSGRQFSNSRSEMNVSTLELGDSALYLCASSPEAGQGYYEQYFGPGTRLTVT.

The chain has TRBV28 and TRBJ1-1; D is possibly TRBD1 (6 bases). Trimming pared 3 bases from V and 1 base from J, leaving 12 bases between. Germline values: CDR1 MDHEN, CDR2 SYDVKM. The CDR3 has 15 amino acids. The CDR3 loop reads CASSLGTGRNTEAFF. The CDR3 DNA is TGTGCCAGCAGTTTGGGAACAGGGAGGAACACTGAAGCTTTCTTT.

In this sample, this clonotype turned up many times. V and J are TRBV7-6 and TRBJ1-1; the D is unclear. The CDR3 contains 14 residues. V was clipped by 1 base and J by 0 bases, with 6 bases between them. CDR1 SGHVS and CDR2 FNYEAQ come from the germline V gene. CDR3 sequence: CASSLDTVNTEAFF. The DNA for the CDR3 is TGTGCCAGCAGCTTAGACACGGTGAACACTGAAGCTTTCTTT.

This clonotype was seen more than once but under ten times. The chain joins TRBV2 to TRBJ2-6; 8 positions agree with TRBD1. Germline V gene lookup returns CDR1 SNHLY and CDR2 FYNNEI. The length of the CDR3 is 19 residues. The V segment lost 6 bases and the J segment 3 bases; nucleotides outside the gene matches: 16. The CDR3 bases are TGTGCCAGCAGCGTATCTAGGCCGGGACAGGACTTTGGGGCCAACGTCCTGACTTTC. It codes for CASSVSRPGQDFGANVLTF.

The table lists this clonotype with many counts. Here the CDR3 DNA reads TGTGCCAGCAGCTTACGGGGTGACAACTATGGCTACACCTTC. This sequence encodes CASSLRGDNYGYTF. The V and J genes are TRBV7-2 and TRBJ1-2; D not certain. Germline V CDR1 and CDR2: SGHTA, FQGNSA. The ends were cut back, 2 bases at V and 2 bases at J, with 9 bases in the middle. This CDR3 has 14 amino acids.

This clonotype was counted a few times. In nucleotides, the CDR3 is TGTGCCAGCAGTGAAGCATGGGGGCCCCTAGGGGAGCTGTTTTTT. Its translation: CASSEAWGPLGELFF. The J gene is TRBJ2-2, the V gene TRBV6-1; D perhaps matches TRBD1 (6 bases). Per germline, CDR1 MNHNS and CDR2 SASEGT. The ends were cut back, 0 bases at V and 8 bases at J, with 13 bases in the middle. This CDR3 is 15 amino acids long.

Only a few counts were recorded for this clonotype. The chain combines TRBV4-2 with TRBJ1-3, with D unresolved. Trimming shortened V by 1 base and J by 2 bases, and 6 bases separated the two germline ends. Germline V lookup: CDR1 LGHNA, CDR2 YNFKEQ. This CDR3 comprises 14 residues. CDR3 amino acids: CASSQGRTGNTIYF. The CDR3 DNA reads as TGTGCCAGCAGCCAAGGCCGGACTGGAAACACCATATATTTT.

This clonotype was seen a few times. This chain connects TRBV5-1 to TRBJ2-1; D is unclear. There are 15 residues in the CDR3. The germline V gene has CDR1 SGHRS and CDR2 YFSETQ. The V end was cut by 2 bases, the J end by 0 bases, with 9 bases between. Here the CDR3 reads CASSFYPSSYNEQFF. The CDR3 DNA follows: TGCGCCAGCAGCTTCTACCCTAGCTCCTACAATGAGCAGTTCTTC.

The table lists this clonotype with a few counts. The chain recombines TRBV6-6 with TRBJ1-1; D remains ambiguous. V lost 8 bases and J lost 1, with 11 bases in between. CDR3 size: 13 residues. From germline, CDR1 is MNHNY and CDR2 SVGAGI (reference sequence). The CDR3 sequence: CASGRWENTEAFF. The CDR3 bases are TGTGCCAGCGGTAGATGGGAGAACACTGAAGCTTTCTTT.

This clonotype was counted only a few times. V is TRBV20-1 and J is TRBJ2-1; D is unclear. Trimming shortened V by 3 bases and J by 5 bases, and 14 bases separated the two germline ends. This CDR3 has 14 amino acids. The V gene's germline CDR1 is DFQATT and CDR2 SNEGSKA (reference sequence). For the CDR3, the DNA is TGCAGTGCTAGGGGTCAAATTAGGGACAATGAGCAGTTCTTC. It encodes CSARGQIRDNEQFF.

This clonotype is labeled as large. V and J are TRBV18 and TRBJ2-7; 8 positions agree with TRBD2. J gave up 6 bases and V 3 bases, and 13 bases lay outside the gene matches. The CDR3 is 16 residues long. Germline assignment: CDR1 KGHSH and CDR2 LQKENI. The CDR3 DNA is TGTGCCAGCTCACCGGCTGGGGCGGGAGGATCGGTCGAGCAGTACTTC. This translates into CASSPAGAGGSVEQYF.

In its sample, this clonotype was seen many times. This sequence joins TRBV28 and TRBJ2-7; 7 bases line up with TRBD2. This CDR3 comprises 13 residues. Germline V gene data show CDR1 as MDHEN and CDR2 as SYDVKM. Unmatched junction bases numbered 3, after V lost 5 bases and J lost 2 bases. In DNA, the CDR3 is TGTGCCAGCAGTAGCGGGGCGACCTACGAGCAGTACTTC. Encoded protein: CASSSGATYEQYF.

This clonotype was counted at least ten times. This chain joins TRBV5-5 and TRBJ1-2; no definite D call. The CDR3 is 13 amino acids. V lost 7 bases and J lost 8, with 18 bases in between. CDR1 is SGHKS and CDR2 is YYEKEE in the germline V gene (reference sequence). The CDR3 protein is CASDGLIGGGYTF. The CDR3 bases are TGTGCCAGCGACGGACTTATAGGAGGGGGCTACACCTTC.

The chain's CDR3 is CSAPNRNYEQYF. The CDR3 bases are TGCAGTGCCCCCAATAGAAACTACGAGCAGTACTTC. The chain combines TRBV20-1 with TRBJ2-7; the D is unclear. The V end lost 6 bases, the J end lost 3 bases, and 12 bases lay between the germline ends. This CDR3 comprises 12 residues. The germline CDR1 and CDR2 sequences are DFQATT and SNEGSKA (reference sequence).

A few counts support this clonotype. The chain is built from TRBV4-1 and TRBJ2-3, with D perhaps TRBD1 or TRBD2 (5 bases each). This CDR3 spans 14 amino acids. Germline-derived CDR1 and CDR2 are MGHRA and YSYEKL. V lost 3 bases and J lost 4, with 11 bases in between. The CDR3 sequence: CASSQTRDPDTQYF. Written as DNA, the CDR3 is TGCGCCAGCAGCCAGACCAGGGACCCAGATACGCAGTATTTT.